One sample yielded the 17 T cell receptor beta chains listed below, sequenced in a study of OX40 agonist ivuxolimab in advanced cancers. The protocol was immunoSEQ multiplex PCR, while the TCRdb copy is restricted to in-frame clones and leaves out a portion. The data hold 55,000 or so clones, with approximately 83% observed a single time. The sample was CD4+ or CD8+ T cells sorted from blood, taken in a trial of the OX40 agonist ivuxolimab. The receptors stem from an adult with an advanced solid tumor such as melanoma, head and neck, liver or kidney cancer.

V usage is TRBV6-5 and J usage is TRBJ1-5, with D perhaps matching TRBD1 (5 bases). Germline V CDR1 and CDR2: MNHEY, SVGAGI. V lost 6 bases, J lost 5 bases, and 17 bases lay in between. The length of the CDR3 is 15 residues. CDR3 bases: TGTGCCAGCAGGCCCGGGACCACCCATGATCAGCCCCAGCATTTT. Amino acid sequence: CASRPGTTHDQPQHF.

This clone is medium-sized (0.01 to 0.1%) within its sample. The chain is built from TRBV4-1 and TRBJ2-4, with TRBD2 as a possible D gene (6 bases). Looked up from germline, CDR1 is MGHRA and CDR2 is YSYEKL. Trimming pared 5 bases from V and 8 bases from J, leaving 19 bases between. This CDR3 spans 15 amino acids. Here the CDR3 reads CASSSTLETGDIQYF. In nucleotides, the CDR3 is TGCGCCAGCAGCTCCACCCTCGAGACGGGGGACATTCAGTACTTC.

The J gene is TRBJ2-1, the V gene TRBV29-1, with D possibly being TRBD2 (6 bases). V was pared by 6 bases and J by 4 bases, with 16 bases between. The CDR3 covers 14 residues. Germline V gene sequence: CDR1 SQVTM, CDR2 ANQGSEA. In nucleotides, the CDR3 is TGCAGCGTCCCCCGACTAGATTGGTACAATGAGCAGTTCTTC. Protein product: CSVPRLDWYNEQFF.

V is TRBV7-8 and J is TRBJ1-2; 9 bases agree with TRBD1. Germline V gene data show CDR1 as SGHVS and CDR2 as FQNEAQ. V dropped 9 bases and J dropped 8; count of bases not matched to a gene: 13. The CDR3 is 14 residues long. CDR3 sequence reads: CASDSGTGFNGYTF. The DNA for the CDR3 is TGTGCCAGTGACTCCGGGACAGGGTTCAACGGCTACACCTTC.

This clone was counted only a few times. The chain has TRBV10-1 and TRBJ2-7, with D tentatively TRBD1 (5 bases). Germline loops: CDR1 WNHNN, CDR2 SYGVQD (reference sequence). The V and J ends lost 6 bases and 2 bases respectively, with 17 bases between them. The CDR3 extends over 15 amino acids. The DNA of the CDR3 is TGCGCCAGCAGCGAAGTTCCAGGGTCCCCCTACGAGCAGTACTTC. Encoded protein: CASSEVPGSPYEQYF.

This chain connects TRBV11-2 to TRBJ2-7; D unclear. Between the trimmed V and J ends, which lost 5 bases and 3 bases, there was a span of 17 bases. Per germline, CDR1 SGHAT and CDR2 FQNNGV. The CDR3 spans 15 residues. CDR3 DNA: TGTGCCAGCAGCCGCAGGACCACTTCACACTACGAGCAGTACTTC. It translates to CASSRRTTSHYEQYF.

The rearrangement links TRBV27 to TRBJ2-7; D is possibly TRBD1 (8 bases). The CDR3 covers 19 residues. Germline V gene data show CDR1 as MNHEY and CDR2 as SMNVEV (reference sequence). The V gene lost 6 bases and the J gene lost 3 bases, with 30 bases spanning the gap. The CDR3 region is CASSRNPNRGGVRYYEQYF. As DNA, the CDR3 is TGTGCCAGCAGCCGAAACCCTAACAGGGGGGGAGTCCGATACTACGAGCAGTACTTC.

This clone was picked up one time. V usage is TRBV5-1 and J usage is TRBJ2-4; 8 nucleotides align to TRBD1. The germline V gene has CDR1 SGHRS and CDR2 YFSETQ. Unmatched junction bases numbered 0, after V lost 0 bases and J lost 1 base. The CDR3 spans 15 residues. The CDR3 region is CASSLGQGAKNIQYF. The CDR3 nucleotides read TGCGCCAGCAGCTTGGGACAGGGGGCCAAAAACATTCAGTACTTC.

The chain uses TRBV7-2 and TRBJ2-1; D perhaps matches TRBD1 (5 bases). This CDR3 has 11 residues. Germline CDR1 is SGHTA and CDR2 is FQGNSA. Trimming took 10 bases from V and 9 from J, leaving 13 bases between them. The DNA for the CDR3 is TGTGCCACGCAAAGAAGGGGTGAGCAGTTCTTC. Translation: CATQRRGEQFF.

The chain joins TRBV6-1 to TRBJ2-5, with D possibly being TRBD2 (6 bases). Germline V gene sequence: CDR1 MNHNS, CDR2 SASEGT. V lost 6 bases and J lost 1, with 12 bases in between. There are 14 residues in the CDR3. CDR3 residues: CASSTTSTQETQYF. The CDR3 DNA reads TGTGCCAGCAGCACGACTAGTACCCAAGAGACCCAGTACTTC.

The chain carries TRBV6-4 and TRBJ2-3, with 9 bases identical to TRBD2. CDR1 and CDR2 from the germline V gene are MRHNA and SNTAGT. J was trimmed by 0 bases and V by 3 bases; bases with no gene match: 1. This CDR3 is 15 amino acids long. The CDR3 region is CASSEAGGSTDTQYF. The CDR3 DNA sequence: TGTGCCAGCAGTGAAGCGGGAGGCAGCACAGATACGCAGTATTTT.

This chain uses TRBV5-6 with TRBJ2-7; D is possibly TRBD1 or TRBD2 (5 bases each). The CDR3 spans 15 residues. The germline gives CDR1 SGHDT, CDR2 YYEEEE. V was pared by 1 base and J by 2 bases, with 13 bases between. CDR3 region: CASSLWGRIPYEQYF. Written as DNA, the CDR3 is TGTGCCAGCAGCTTGTGGGGGAGAATACCCTACGAGCAGTACTTC.

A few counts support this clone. CDR3 loop: CASSPLSGSGYNEQFF. The CDR3 DNA reads as TGTGCCAGCAGCCCTTTAAGCGGGAGTGGCTACAATGAGCAGTTCTTC. The chain links TRBV7-3 to TRBJ2-1; TRBD2 matches at 8 bases. V lost 5 bases, J lost 3 bases, and 9 bases stayed unmatched. Germline V gene lookup returns CDR1 SGHTA and CDR2 FQGTGA. This CDR3 contains 16 residues.

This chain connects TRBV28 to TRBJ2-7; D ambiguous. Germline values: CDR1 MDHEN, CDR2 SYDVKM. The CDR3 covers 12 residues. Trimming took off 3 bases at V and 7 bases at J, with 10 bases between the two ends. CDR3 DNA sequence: TGTGCCAGCAGTTTGGGCGTTGGTGAGCAGTACTTC. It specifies CASSLGVGEQYF.

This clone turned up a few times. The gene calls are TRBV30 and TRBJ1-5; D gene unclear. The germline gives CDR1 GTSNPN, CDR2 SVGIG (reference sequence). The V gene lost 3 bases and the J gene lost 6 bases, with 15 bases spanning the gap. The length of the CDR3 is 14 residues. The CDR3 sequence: CAWSSQFLGQPQHF. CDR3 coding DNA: TGTGCCTGGAGCTCCCAATTTTTGGGTCAGCCCCAGCATTTT. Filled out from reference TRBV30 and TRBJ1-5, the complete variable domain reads SQTIHQWPATLVQPVGSPLSLECTVEGTSNPNLYWYRQAAGRGLQLLFYSVGIGQISSEVPQNLSASRPQDRQFILSSKKLLLSDSGFYLCAWSSQFLGQPQHFGDGTRLSIL.

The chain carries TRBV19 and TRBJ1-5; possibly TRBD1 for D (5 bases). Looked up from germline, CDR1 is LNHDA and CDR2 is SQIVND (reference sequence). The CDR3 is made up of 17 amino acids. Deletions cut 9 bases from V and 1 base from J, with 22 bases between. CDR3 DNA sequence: TGTGCCAGCTCAAGTATCGGCAGGGTCCCCAGCAATCAGCCCCAGCATTTT. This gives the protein CASSSIGRVPSNQPQHF.

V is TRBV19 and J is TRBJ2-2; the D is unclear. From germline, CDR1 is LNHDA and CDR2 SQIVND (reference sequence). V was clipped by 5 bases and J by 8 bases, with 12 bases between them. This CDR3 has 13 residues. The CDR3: CASSPLSLGELFF. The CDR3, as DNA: TGTGCCAGTAGTCCTCTATCTTTAGGGGAGCTGTTTTTT.